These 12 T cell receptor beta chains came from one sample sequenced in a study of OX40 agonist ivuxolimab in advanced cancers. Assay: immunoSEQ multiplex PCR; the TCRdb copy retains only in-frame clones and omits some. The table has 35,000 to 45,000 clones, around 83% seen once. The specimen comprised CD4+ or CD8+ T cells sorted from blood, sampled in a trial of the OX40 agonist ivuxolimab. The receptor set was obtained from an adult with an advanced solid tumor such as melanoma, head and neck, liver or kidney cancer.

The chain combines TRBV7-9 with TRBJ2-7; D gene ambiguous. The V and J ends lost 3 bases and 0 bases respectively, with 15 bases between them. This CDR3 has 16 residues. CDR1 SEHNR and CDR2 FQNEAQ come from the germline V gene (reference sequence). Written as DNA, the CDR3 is TGTGCCAGCAGCTTTCTCCAGTATTCGAGCTCCTACGAGCAGTACTTC. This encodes CASSFLQYSSSYEQYF.

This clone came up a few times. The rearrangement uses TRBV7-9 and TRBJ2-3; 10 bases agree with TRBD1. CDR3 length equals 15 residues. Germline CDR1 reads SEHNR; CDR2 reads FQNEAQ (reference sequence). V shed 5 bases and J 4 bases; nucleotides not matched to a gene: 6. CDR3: CASSPRDRGADTQYF. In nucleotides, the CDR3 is TGTGCCAGCAGCCCCCGGGACAGGGGTGCAGATACGCAGTATTTT.

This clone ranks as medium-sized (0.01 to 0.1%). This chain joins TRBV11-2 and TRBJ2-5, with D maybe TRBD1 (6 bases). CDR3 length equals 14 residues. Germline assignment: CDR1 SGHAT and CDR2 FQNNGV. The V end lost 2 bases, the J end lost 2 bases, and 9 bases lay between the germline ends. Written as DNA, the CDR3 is TGTGCCAGCAGCTTACCGGACAGTCAAGAGACCCAGTACTTC. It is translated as CASSLPDSQETQYF.

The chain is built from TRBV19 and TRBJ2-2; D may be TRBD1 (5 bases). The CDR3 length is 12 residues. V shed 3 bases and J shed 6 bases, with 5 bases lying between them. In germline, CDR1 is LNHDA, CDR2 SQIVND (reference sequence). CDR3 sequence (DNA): TGTGCCAGTAGTATGGGGCCCGGGGAGCTGTTTTTT. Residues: CASSMGPGELFF.

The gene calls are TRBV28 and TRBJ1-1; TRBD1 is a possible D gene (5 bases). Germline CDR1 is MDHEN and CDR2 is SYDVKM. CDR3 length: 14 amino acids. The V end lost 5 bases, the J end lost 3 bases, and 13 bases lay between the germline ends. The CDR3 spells CASSPQGAYTEAFF. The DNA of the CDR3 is TGTGCCAGCAGTCCCCAGGGTGCGTACACTGAAGCTTTCTTT.

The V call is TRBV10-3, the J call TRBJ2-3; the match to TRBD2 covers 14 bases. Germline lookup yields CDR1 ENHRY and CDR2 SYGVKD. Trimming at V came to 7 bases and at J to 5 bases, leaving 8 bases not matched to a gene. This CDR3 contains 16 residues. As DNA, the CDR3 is TGTGCCATCAATTCCGGGACTAGCGGGGGTGGAGATACGCAGTATTTT. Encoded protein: CAINSGTSGGGDTQYF.

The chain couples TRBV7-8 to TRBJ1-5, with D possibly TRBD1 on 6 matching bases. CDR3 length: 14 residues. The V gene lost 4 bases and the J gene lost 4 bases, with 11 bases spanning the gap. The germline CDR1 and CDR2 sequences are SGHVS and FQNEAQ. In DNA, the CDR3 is TGTGCCAGCAGCTCCGGGACAACAAATCAGCCCCAGCATTTT. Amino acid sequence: CASSSGTTNQPQHF.

The CDR3 sequence is CASSVVSTGANTGELFF. CDR3 sequence (DNA): TGTGCCAGCAGCGTAGTGAGTACGGGGGCGAACACCGGGGAGCTGTTTTTT. V usage is TRBV9 and J usage is TRBJ2-2, with a tentative D call TRBD2 (6 bases). V lost 0 bases to trimming and J lost 0 bases, with 12 bases between them. The CDR3 runs to 17 residues. Germline CDR1 SGDLS, CDR2 YYNGEE.

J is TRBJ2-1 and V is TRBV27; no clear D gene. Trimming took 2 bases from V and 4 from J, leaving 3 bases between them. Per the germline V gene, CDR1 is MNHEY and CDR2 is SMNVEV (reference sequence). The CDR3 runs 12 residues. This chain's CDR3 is CASSLPYNEQFF. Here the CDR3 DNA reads TGTGCCAGCAGTTTACCTTACAATGAGCAGTTCTTC.

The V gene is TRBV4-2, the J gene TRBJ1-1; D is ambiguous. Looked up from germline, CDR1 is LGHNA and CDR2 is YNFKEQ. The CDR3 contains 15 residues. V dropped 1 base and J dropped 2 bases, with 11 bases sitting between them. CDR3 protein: CASSQVDGTNTEAFF. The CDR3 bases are TGTGCCAGCAGCCAAGTGGACGGCACCAACACTGAAGCTTTCTTT.

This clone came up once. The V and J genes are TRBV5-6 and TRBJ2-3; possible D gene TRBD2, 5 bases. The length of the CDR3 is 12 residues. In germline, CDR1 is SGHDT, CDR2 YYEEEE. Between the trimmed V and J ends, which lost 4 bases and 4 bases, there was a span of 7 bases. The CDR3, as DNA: TGTGCCAGCAGCGGTAGCGCAGATACGCAGTATTTT. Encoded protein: CASSGSADTQYF.

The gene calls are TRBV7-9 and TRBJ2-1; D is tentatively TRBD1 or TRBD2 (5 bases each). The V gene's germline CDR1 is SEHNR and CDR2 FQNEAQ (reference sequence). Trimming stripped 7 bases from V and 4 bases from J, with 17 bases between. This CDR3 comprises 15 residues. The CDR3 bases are TGTGCCAGCACCCACGGGGCTCGAAATTACAATGAGCAGTTCTTC. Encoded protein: CASTHGARNYNEQFF.